This TCR beta chain was documented in a study of OX40 agonist ivuxolimab in advanced cancers. The study in broad terms: Ivuxolimab was a fully human IgG2 agonistic monoclonal antibody targeting the costimulatory receptor OX40 (CD134). Intravenous ivuxolimab was administered to patients every 2 weeks at six dose levels: 0.01, 0.1, 0.3, 1.5, 3 and 10 mg/kg. Of the approximately 54 patients in dose escalation, some 20 had hepatocellular carcinoma, some 15 had melanoma, 9 had renal cell carcinoma and 9 had head and neck cancer. In the dose-escalation cohort, 82.7% of patients were male, and the mean age was roughly 60 years, with a range of roughly 20 to 80. Patients were allowed to have had prior anti-PD-1, anti-PD-L1 or anti-CTLA-4 therapy, and roughly 40% of the dose-escalation patients had previously received checkpoint inhibitors. Partial responses occurred in three dose-escalation patients: two with cutaneous melanoma and one with hepatocellular carcinoma. Peripheral TCRbeta sequencing aimed to test whether ivuxolimab altered TCR sequence diversity and caused clonal T-cell expansion. The paper reports the monotherapy dose-escalation portion (N of about 51 patients) of the phase I ivuxolimab trial. Overall results and qualifications from the work: Partial responders in the 0.1-3.0 mg/kg groups had among the lowest normalized peripheral clonal expansion, especially among CD8+ T cells. After ivuxolimab, more expanded clones were found on average in CD8+ T cells than in CD4+ T cells. At doses of 0.1 to 3.0 mg/kg, clonal expansion of both CD4+ and CD8+ T cells in blood was seen between baseline and week 6. Which antigens the clonally expanded peripheral T cells were specific for was not determined. Low levels of normalized T-cell clonal expansion were also seen in some nonresponding patients.

For sequencing of the TCRbeta CDR3 region, genomic DNA was extracted from the sorted cells. TCRbeta CDR3 regions were sequenced using the immunoSEQ Assay. Here the immuneACCESS table is served through TCRdb, limited to in-frame sequences with V and J called. Missing clones are a known gap in these copies; in checked studies unresolved V genes cover under half, and the rest lacks a known reason. The sample table contains fewer than 85,000 clones; only one count was recorded for around 90% of them. The ten biggest clones cover 9.5% to 13% of the sample. The CDR3 covers 21 residues, taking in both the cysteine and the phenylalanine. The sequence is cut down to CDR3 DNA, 63 bases in frame from base 1. Here V drops 0 bases and J drops 4 bases, and the junction holds 22 bases not matched to any gene. The trial excluded patients who had a history of autoimmune disease or were on systemic immunosuppression. Peripheral blood for TCR sequencing was collected from all dose cohorts at baseline, on cycle 4 day 1, and on cycle 7 day 1. Samples came from an open-label, multicenter, first-in-human phase I dose-escalation trial of ivuxolimab. Adults with locally advanced or metastatic head and neck squamous cell, hepatocellular, melanoma or renal cell carcinoma were enrolled in the trial. Before TCR sequencing, CD4+ and CD8+ T cells were separately sorted from peripheral blood.

In regard to this clone: Its antigen remains unidentified. No clone much larger than this one lies a single base away; base qualities are absent.

The sequence is built from TRBV23-1 and TRBJ1-1; 8 central bases correspond to TRBD1. TRBV23-1 is known as an ORF, though its function is uncertain. The material sequenced was CD4+ or CD8+ T cells sorted from blood, taken in a trial of the OX40 agonist ivuxolimab. This TCR derives from an adult with an advanced solid tumor such as melanoma, head and neck, liver or kidney cancer. The DNA is as follows: TGCGCCAGCAGTCAATCGCCGCCAGGGGGCGAAATAGCCAAGAAGGGCACTGAAGCTTTCTTT. Its amino acids are CASSQSPPGGEIAKKGTEAFF.